Below, 27 T cell receptor beta chains from the same sample are listed, as sequenced in a study of CD8 T cells in Susac syndrome. The RNA input was about 0.45 to 1 ug, and it was reverse transcribed with random hexamers. TCRdb redid the calling of the immunoSEQ multiplex PCR reads with MiXCR, one entry per CDR3 protein. The repertoire holds roughly 140,000 distinct CDR3 sequences, with 94% as singletons. Sequenced material: CD8+ T cells from PBMCs. Receptor source: a human donor in good health.

This chain joins TRBV25-1 and TRBJ2-7; D ambiguous. The germline V gene encodes CDR1 MGHDK and CDR2 SYGVNS. V dropped 3 bases and J dropped 5 bases, with 2 bases sitting between them. CDR3 size: 10 residues. This CDR3 reads CASSDHEQYF. CDR3 nucleotides: TGTGCCAGCAGTGATCACGAGCAGTACTTC.

J is TRBJ1-2 and V is TRBV6-5; D gene ambiguous. From germline, CDR1 is MNHEY and CDR2 SVGAGI. The CDR3 contains 13 residues. Trimming took 10 bases from V and 2 from J, leaving 14 bases between them. Here the CDR3 reads CAISLGLNYGYTF. CDR3 bases: TGTGCCATCTCCCTGGGGTTAAACTATGGCTACACCTTC.

The chain has TRBV27 and TRBJ2-7; D unresolved. The CDR3 is 12 amino acids. V was cut by 8 bases and J by 5 bases, with 13 bases left in between. CDR1 MNHEY and CDR2 SMNVEV come from the germline V gene (reference sequence). The CDR3 DNA reads as TGTGCCAGCCGCGAAAAGCAGGACGAGCAGTACTTC. Protein: CASREKQDEQYF.

The chain carries TRBV9 and TRBJ2-1; 7 nucleotides align to TRBD2. After removal of 0 bases from V and 1 base from J, the junction contained 7 bases not matched to a gene. The V gene's germline CDR1 is SGDLS and CDR2 YYNGEE. The CDR3 contains 17 residues. The CDR3 sequence is CASSVGPGLGSYNEQFF. CDR3 DNA: TGTGCCAGCAGCGTAGGTCCAGGACTAGGTTCCTACAATGAGCAGTTCTTC. Full variable domain (remainder filled in from reference TRBV9 and TRBJ2-1): DSGVTQTPKHLITATGQRVTLRCSPRSGDLSVYWYQQSLDQGLQFLIQYYNGEERAKGNILERFSAQQFPDLHSELNLSSLELGDSALYFCASSVGPGLGSYNEQFFGPGTRLTVL.

As concerns this clonotype: One end of the junction fails to match germline, which may point to a read error. The V and J genes are TRBV15 and TRBJ2-7; D is perhaps TRBD2 (7 bases). The CDR3 consists of 14 residues. Per germline, CDR1 LNHNV and CDR2 YYDKDF (reference sequence). The CDR3 protein is CATSRWGGEYAQYF. The CDR3, as DNA: TGTGCCACCAGCAGATGGGGGGGCGAATACGCGCAGTACTTC.

This rearrangement joins TRBV29-1 to TRBJ2-3, with 8 bases lining up with TRBD2. The CDR3 contains 14 residues. After removal of 7 bases from V and 2 bases from J, the junction contained 8 bases not matched to a gene. Germline V CDR1 and CDR2: SQVTM, ANQGSEA. The CDR3 DNA is TGCAGCGCTTCCGGGACTAGAGCCACAGATACGCAGTATTTT. This codes for CSASGTRATDTQYF.

The chain employs TRBV4-3 and TRBJ2-1; 10 bases align to TRBD2. Germline V CDR1 and CDR2: LGHNA, YSLEER. The CDR3 runs to 16 residues. V lost 0 bases, J lost 7 bases, and 6 bases stayed unmatched. The CDR3 loop reads CASSQDLSGRGNEQFF. The CDR3 nucleotides are TGCGCCAGCAGCCAAGATCTGAGCGGGAGGGGAAATGAGCAGTTCTTC.

The chain links TRBV5-4 to TRBJ2-7; D ambiguous. The CDR3 has 13 residues. V lost 0 bases, J lost 6 bases, and 10 bases lay in between. Germline V lookup: CDR1 SGHNT, CDR2 YYREEE (reference sequence). CDR3 DNA: TGTGCCAGCAGCTTGGAGATGCCGCCCGAGCAGTACTTC. Its protein product is CASSLEMPPEQYF.

The chain combines TRBV20-1 with TRBJ1-2; no clear D gene. The V gene's germline CDR1 is DFQATT and CDR2 SNEGSKA (reference sequence). CDR3 length: 15 amino acids. Trimming stripped 1 base from V and 3 bases from J, with 15 bases between. Here the CDR3 DNA reads TGCAGTGCTAGAGGCCAATTATTCTTCGACTATGGCTACACCTTC. The encoded protein is CSARGQLFFDYGYTF.

The V gene is TRBV12-3 or TRBV12-4, the J gene TRBJ2-5; no firm D call. V gave up 0 bases and J gave up 0 bases, with 8 bases separating them. This CDR3 is 15 amino acids long. The CDR3 nucleotides are TGTGCCAGCAGTTTAGCTGCACAGTACCAAGAGACCCAGTACTTC. It yields the protein CASSLAAQYQETQYF.

This clonotype has only one observation. The chain uses TRBV7-8 and TRBJ2-1, with D perhaps being TRBD1 or TRBD2 (5 bases each). Trimming pared 5 bases from V and 5 bases from J, leaving 10 bases between. Per the germline V gene, CDR1 is SGHVS and CDR2 is FQNEAQ. The CDR3 spans 13 residues. CDR3 in amino acids: CASSQGPDNEQFF. Written as DNA, the CDR3 is TGTGCCAGCAGCCAGGGACCCGACAATGAGCAGTTCTTC. Using reference TRBV7-8 and TRBJ2-1 for the parts outside the CDR3, the full variable domain is GAGVSQSPRYKVAKRGQDVALRCDPISGHVSLFWYQQALGQGPEFLTYFQNEAQLDKSGLPSDRFFAERPEGSVSTLKIQRTQQEDSAVYLCASSQGPDNEQFFGPGTRLTVL.

The rearrangement joins TRBV20-1 to TRBJ2-7; 7 positions match TRBD2. The CDR3 sequence is 15 residues long. From germline, CDR1 is DFQATT and CDR2 SNEGSKA (reference sequence). Losses at the gene ends were 3 bases for V and 0 bases for J; bases not matched to a gene: 8. Here the CDR3 DNA reads TGCAGTGCTAGTTACGCTAGCGGTAACTCCTACGAGCAGTACTTC. This sequence encodes CSASYASGNSYEQYF.

This sequence joins TRBV3-1 and TRBJ1-3; TRBD1 aligns across 7 bases. CDR3 length: 15 residues. Germline CDR1 is LGHDT and CDR2 is YNNKEL (reference sequence). The V segment lost 3 bases and the J segment 7 bases; nucleotides outside the gene matches: 9. For the CDR3, the DNA is TGTGCCAGCAGCCACGGACAGGACGCGGGGAACACCATATATTTT. The encoded protein is CASSHGQDAGNTIYF.

This chain connects TRBV3-1 to TRBJ2-5, with D possibly matching TRBD1 (6 bases). Germline assignment: CDR1 LGHDT and CDR2 YNNKEL (reference sequence). V was shortened by 1 base and J by 2 bases, with 8 bases between the two germline ends. The CDR3 is made up of 14 amino acids. Here the CDR3 reads CASSQVQGQETQYF. CDR3 bases: TGTGCCAGCAGCCAAGTACAGGGACAAGAGACCCAGTACTTC.

The CDR3 DNA reads TGCAGCGTTAGCGGGATAGCGGGAGTTGATACGCAGTATTTT. The encoded protein is CSVSGIAGVDTQYF. The V gene is TRBV29-1, the J gene TRBJ2-3; 9 bases map to TRBD2. Germline V lookup: CDR1 SQVTM, CDR2 ANQGSEA. CDR3 length: 14 amino acids. Losses at the gene ends were 5 bases for V and 6 bases for J; bases not matched to a gene: 9.

The chain employs TRBV4-2 and TRBJ2-1; TRBD2 agrees at 7 bases. Losses at the gene ends were 8 bases for V and 7 bases for J; bases not matched to a gene: 8. The germline CDR1 and CDR2 sequences are LGHNA and YNFKEQ. The CDR3 has 13 residues. The CDR3 loop is CASGVGGWNEQFF. In nucleotides, the CDR3 is TGTGCCAGCGGGGTGGGGGGGTGGAATGAGCAGTTCTTC.

The chain combines TRBV20-1 with TRBJ2-7, with D possibly matching TRBD2 (6 bases). Germline assignment: CDR1 DFQATT and CDR2 SNEGSKA (reference sequence). CDR3 length: 13 residues. V gave up 3 bases and J gave up 4 bases, with 13 bases separating them. In DNA form, the CDR3 reads TGCAGTGCTAGTAGGAGGGGCAGATACGAGCAGTACTTC. It yields the protein CSASRRGRYEQYF.

This sequence joins TRBV29-1 and TRBJ2-3; tentatively, D is TRBD1 (6 bases). Trimming took 7 bases from V and 3 from J, leaving 11 bases between them. Germline CDR1 and CDR2: SQVTM and ANQGSEA. This CDR3 contains 12 residues. The CDR3 nucleotides read TGCAGCGGGGGACAACTGACAGATACGCAGTATTTT. Translated, it gives CSGGQLTDTQYF.

The chain is built from TRBV7-9 and TRBJ1-1, with no clear D. CDR1 is SEHNR and CDR2 is FQNEAQ in the germline V gene (reference sequence). The CDR3 is 12 residues long. The V and J ends lost 5 bases and 5 bases respectively, with 9 bases between them. In DNA, the CDR3 is TGTGCCAGCAGCCAAAGGGTTACTGAAGCTTTCTTT. Translated, it gives CASSQRVTEAFF.

This chain joins TRBV13 and TRBJ1-2; TRBD1 aligns across 7 bases. Germline V gene sequence: CDR1 PRHDT, CDR2 FYEKMQ (reference sequence). This CDR3 has 13 residues. V was pared by 5 bases and J by 8 bases, with 8 bases of the junction left unmatched. The CDR3 nucleotides are TGTGCCAGCAGCACTTACAGGGGTTGGGGCTACACCTTC. Translated: CASSTYRGWGYTF.

This sequence joins TRBV7-8 and TRBJ2-3; 12 bases map to TRBD2. Trimming cost V 5 bases and J 4 bases; bases outside gene matches: 10. CDR1 is SGHVS and CDR2 is FQNEAQ in the germline V gene. The length of the CDR3 is 17 residues. The CDR3 DNA reads as TGTGCCAGCAGCACCTTCACTAGCGGGAGGATCGCAGATACGCAGTATTTT. Residues: CASSTFTSGRIADTQYF.

The chain carries TRBV3-1 and TRBJ2-7; D tentatively reads TRBD1 or TRBD2 (5 bases each). The germline V and J ends were trimmed by 3 bases and 5 bases, with 8 bases remaining between them. The germline V gene has CDR1 LGHDT and CDR2 YNNKEL (reference sequence). The CDR3 totals 12 residues. The CDR3 reads CASSQWGNEQYF. Written as DNA, the CDR3 is TGTGCCAGCAGCCAGTGGGGGAACGAGCAGTACTTC.

In this sample, this clonotype turned up many times. The rearrangement links TRBV25-1 to TRBJ2-7, with unresolved D. Germline V gene lookup returns CDR1 MGHDK and CDR2 SYGVNS. Trimming took 9 bases from V and 4 from J, leaving 7 bases between them. This CDR3 has 10 amino acids. In DNA, the CDR3 is TGTGCCAGTAGTTCTTACGAGCAGTACTTC. The encoded protein is CASSSYEQYF.

J is TRBJ2-5 and V is TRBV6-5; TRBD1 might be the D (6 bases). The CDR3 loop spans 13 amino acids. The V end lost 6 bases, the J end lost 4 bases, and 12 bases lay between the germline ends. Germline V gives CDR1 MNHEY, CDR2 SVGAGI. The CDR3 DNA reads as TGTGCCAGCAGACAGGGAAGTGGAGAGACCCAGTACTTC. This sequence encodes CASRQGSGETQYF.

The chain combines TRBV20-1 with TRBJ2-7, with D unresolved. CDR3 length: 15 residues. Germline CDR1 and CDR2: DFQATT and SNEGSKA (reference sequence). V gave up 0 bases and J gave up 2 bases, with 14 bases separating them. CDR3 protein: CSARDRRGVTYEQYF. The DNA of the CDR3 is TGCAGTGCTAGAGATCGTCGCGGAGTAACCTACGAGCAGTACTTC.

This clonotype showed up just a few times. The chain links TRBV29-1 to TRBJ1-2; D unclear. CDR1 and CDR2 (germline): SQVTM, ANQGSEA. V was shortened by 0 bases and J by 2 bases, with 1 base between the two germline ends. The CDR3 is 11 amino acids. CDR3 protein: CSVEDNYGYTF. The CDR3 DNA is TGCAGCGTTGAAGACAACTATGGCTACACCTTC.

This chain joins TRBV30 and TRBJ2-7; the match to TRBD2 covers 10 bases. CDR1 is GTSNPN, CDR2 SVGIG, per germline (reference sequence). V dropped 2 bases and J dropped 5; count of bases not matched to a gene: 9. The CDR3 has 15 amino acids. The CDR3 DNA sequence: TGTGCCTGGAGTAGTGGTCTAGCGGGAGCGGACGAGCAGTACTTC. Translated: CAWSSGLAGADEQYF. The complete variable domain, with remaining parts taken from reference TRBV30 and TRBJ2-7, reads SQTIHQWPATLVQPVGSPLSLECTVEGTSNPNLYWYRQAAGRGLQLLFYSVGIGQISSEVPQNLSASRPQDRQFILSSKKLLLSDSGFYLCAWSSGLAGADEQYFGPGTRLTVT.